This T cell receptor beta chain is drawn from a study of blood T cell repertoires in COVID-19. Study-level information: Whether acute or convalescent, the COVID-19 samples came from the United States, Italy and Spain. Nucleic acid was either cDNA or gDNA, and it came from T cells, B-cell-depleted T cells, or PBMCs.

As originally analysed: Reference gene primer amplification gave nucleated cell count estimates. TCRdb's copy holds only in-frame clones and misses some; the assay was immunoSEQ multiplex PCR. That table gives V, J and clone size, and the DNA gave D and trimming. The sample lists about 140,000 clones; 65% to 85% were seen once. Germline CDR1 is SNHLY and CDR2 is FYNNEI. The CDR3 contains 13 residues. Trimming at V came to 7 bases and at J to 11 bases, leaving 10 bases not matched to a gene. The sequencing sample was made of peripheral blood. The sequence was obtained from a woman in her sixties with acute or convalescent COVID-19. The chain links TRBV2 to TRBJ2-5; TRBD2 matches at 10 bases. The CDR3 DNA reads TGTGCCAGCAATCCAGCGGGAGGGCCTAGACAGTACTTC. Translated: CASNPAGGPRQYF.